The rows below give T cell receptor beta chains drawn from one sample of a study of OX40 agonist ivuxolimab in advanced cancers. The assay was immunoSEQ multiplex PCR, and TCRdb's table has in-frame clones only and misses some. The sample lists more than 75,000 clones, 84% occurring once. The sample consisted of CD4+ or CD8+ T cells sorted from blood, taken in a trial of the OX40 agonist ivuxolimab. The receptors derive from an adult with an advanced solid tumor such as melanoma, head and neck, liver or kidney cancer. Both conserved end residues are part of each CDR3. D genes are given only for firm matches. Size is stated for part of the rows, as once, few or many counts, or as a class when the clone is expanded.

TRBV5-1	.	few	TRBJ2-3	TGCGCCAGCAGCTTGGAACGGGCGAGCACAGATACGCAGTATTTT	CASSLERASTDTQYF
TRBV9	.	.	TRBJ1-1	TGTGCCAGCAGCGTAGGGGACACTGAAGCTTTCTTT	CASSVGDTEAFF
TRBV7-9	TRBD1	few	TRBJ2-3	TGTGCCAGCAGCGTGACAGGGGGTTTTTTGTCTGATACGCAGTATTTT	CASSVTGGFLSDTQYF
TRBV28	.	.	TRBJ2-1	TGTGCCAGCAGTTTTCTGACAGCCAATGAGCAGTTCTTC	CASSFLTANEQFF
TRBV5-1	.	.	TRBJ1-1	TGCGCCAGCAGCACAAGGGGCACTGAAGCTTTCTTT	CASSTRGTEAFF
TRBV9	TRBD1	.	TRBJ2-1	TGTGCCAGCAGCTTCACCGGGACAGGGTACAATGAGCAGTTCTTC	CASSFTGTGYNEQFF
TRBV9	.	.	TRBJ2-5	TGTGCCAGCAGCGTAGTACCCCGCTCCGAGACCCAGTACTTC	CASSVVPRSETQYF
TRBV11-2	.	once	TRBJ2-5	TGTGCCAGCAGCTTAGAACTGGGGCCGCAAGAGACCCAGTACTTC	CASSLELGPQETQYF
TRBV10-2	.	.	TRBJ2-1	TGCGCCAGCAGTGAGCAGCGGTATGAGCAGTTCTTC	CASSEQRYEQFF
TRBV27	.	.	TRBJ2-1	TGTGCCAGCAGTTTGAGGAGCTCCTACAATGAGCAGTTCTTC	CASSLRSSYNEQFF
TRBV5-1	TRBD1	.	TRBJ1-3	TGCGCCAGCAGCAGGGGACAGGGGGCTTCTGGAAACACCATATATTTT	CASSRGQGASGNTIYF
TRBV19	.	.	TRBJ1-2	TGTGCCAGTAGTATATACGCGACGGGGAGGGACTATGGCTACACCTTC	CASSIYATGRDYGYTF
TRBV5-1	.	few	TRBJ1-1	TGCGCCAGCAGCCTCTCACAGAGGAAGAACACTGAAGCTTTCTTT	CASSLSQRKNTEAFF
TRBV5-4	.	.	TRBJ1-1	TGTGCCAGCAGCTTGGGTCCGGCAGAGAACACTGAAGCTTTCTTT	CASSLGPAENTEAFF
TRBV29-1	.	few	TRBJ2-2	TGCAGCGTTGGAAGTCGGCCGGGGACCGGGGAGCTGTTTTTT	CSVGSRPGTGELFF
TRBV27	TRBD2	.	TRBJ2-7	TGTGCCAGCAGTCTCCTAGCGGACCCCTACGAGCAGTACTTC	CASSLLADPYEQYF
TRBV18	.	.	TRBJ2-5	TGTGCCAGCTCACCGTCCAATAGGGGGAAAGAGACCCAGTACTTC	CASSPSNRGKETQYF
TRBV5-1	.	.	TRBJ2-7	TGCGCCAGCAGCTCTATCTCCTACGAGCAGTACTTC	CASSSISYEQYF
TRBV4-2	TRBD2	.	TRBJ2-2	TGTGCCAGCAGCCAGGAGACTAGCTTTAGGGAGCTGTTTTTT	CASSQETSFRELFF
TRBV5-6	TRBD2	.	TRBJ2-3	TGTGCCAGCAGCTTGCGGGGGGTTAGCACAGATACGCAGTATTTT	CASSLRGVSTDTQYF
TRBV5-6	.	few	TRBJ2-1	TGTGCCAGCAGCCCAGGAGATCCCCTTAGGTACAATGAGCAGTTCTTC	CASSPGDPLRYNEQFF
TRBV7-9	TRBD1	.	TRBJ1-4	TGTGCCAGCAGCTTCGACAGGGAATGGTACAAACTGTTTTTT	CASSFDREWYKLFF
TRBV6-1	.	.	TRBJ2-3	TGTGCCAGCAGGGGCACAGATACGCAGTATTTT	CASRGTDTQYF
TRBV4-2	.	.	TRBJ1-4	TGTGCCAGCAGCCAAGAGTGGGGAGGAGAAAAACTGTTTTTT	CASSQEWGGEKLFF
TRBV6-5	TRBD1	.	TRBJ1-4	TGTGCCAGCAGTTACACCGACAGGGGGCCTGAAAAACTGTTTTTT	CASSYTDRGPEKLFF
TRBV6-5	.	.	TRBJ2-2	TGTGCCAGCAGTCCCAGGGCAGGGTCCGGGGAGCTGTTTTTT	CASSPRAGSGELFF
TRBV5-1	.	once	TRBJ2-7	TGCGCCAGCAGCACCGCGGGGGCCCCCTACGAGCAGTACTTC	CASSTAGAPYEQYF
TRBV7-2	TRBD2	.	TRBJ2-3	TGTGCCAGCAGCCTGGGACTAGCGGGGGGCGTTGATACGCAGTATTTT	CASSLGLAGGVDTQYF